This TCR beta chain was sequenced in a study of T-cell reconstitution after alpha-beta-depleted transplantation in children. Researchers prepared the TCRbeta library using unique molecular identifiers, the study reports. Via MiXCR, TCRdb re-called the PCR reads, giving one row per CDR3 protein. The repertoire includes more than 2,500 distinct CDR3 sequences, roughly 30% of them detected once, and 55% to 65% sits in the top ten. This CDR3 is built from 16 residues. Trimming cost V 5 bases and J 6 bases; bases outside gene matches: 8. Germline CDR1 reads SGHNT; CDR2 reads YENEEA. Comment on this clonotype: The antigen is not known.

Overall study results and limits: The study reportedly traced alpha-beta T cells about two months after transplant to several hundred expanded graft clones. At day 60, the high TCRbeta diversity found in some patients originated from recipient T cells and thymic progenitors that had survived. At the one-year point after transplant, T-cell counts and TCRbeta diversity were found to come mostly from T cells that had been newly produced.

The sequencing used PBMCs, mostly from graft donor cells, collected 60 days after TCRalphabeta/CD19-depleted stem cell transplant. This sequence joins TRBV11-3 and TRBJ2-1; TRBD2 matches 12 bases. This TCR derives from a male patient aged 2-15 years who had a stem cell transplant for acute myeloid leukemia, so the T cells may come from the graft donor. The CDR3 protein is CASSPGGLAGPNEQFF. The CDR3 bases are TGTGCCAGCAGCCCAGGGGGACTAGCGGGCCCCAATGAGCAGTTCTTC.